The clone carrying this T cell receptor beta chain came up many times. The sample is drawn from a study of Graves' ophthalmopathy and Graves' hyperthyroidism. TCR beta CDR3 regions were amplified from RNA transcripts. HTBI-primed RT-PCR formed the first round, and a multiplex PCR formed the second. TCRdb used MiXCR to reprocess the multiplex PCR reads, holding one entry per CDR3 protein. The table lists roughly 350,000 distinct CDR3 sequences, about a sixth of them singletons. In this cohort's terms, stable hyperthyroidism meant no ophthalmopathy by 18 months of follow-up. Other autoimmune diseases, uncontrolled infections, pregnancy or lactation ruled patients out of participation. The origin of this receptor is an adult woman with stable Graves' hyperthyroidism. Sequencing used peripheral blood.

The CDR3 loop is CASTPRATANYGYTF. The DNA of the CDR3 is TGTGCCAGCACCCCCCGCGCGACCGCTAACTATGGCTACACCTTC. The chain combines TRBV3-1 with TRBJ1-2; D is uncertain. The CDR3 sequence is 15 residues long. Trimming took off 7 bases at V and 0 bases at J, with 15 bases between the two ends. The germline CDR1 and CDR2 sequences are LGHDT and YNNKEL (reference sequence).